The 26 T cell receptor beta chains below all came from one sample that was sequenced in a study of radiotherapy plus CTLA-4 blockade in lung cancer. The method was immunoSEQ multiplex PCR; TCRdb's version includes in-frame clones alone and lacks a portion of them. The table shows around 80,000 clones, with 74% occurring only once. The sample was peripheral blood, taken from a patient treated with radiotherapy plus ipilimumab. These receptors were taken from a human donor with non-small cell lung cancer whose response to radiotherapy plus ipilimumab could not be evaluated.

CDR3 sequence: CASSPGIAGAGAGEQFF. The CDR3 bases are TGCGCCAGCAGCCCCGGCATCGCGGGAGCCGGCGCCGGTGAGCAGTTCTTC. V usage is TRBV5-1 and J usage is TRBJ2-1, with 7 bases fitting TRBD2. CDR3 length: 17 amino acids. Germline loops: CDR1 SGHRS, CDR2 YFSETQ. V dropped 4 bases and J dropped 9; count of bases not matched to a gene: 19.

The chain is built from TRBV18 and TRBJ1-2; D may be TRBD1 (6 bases). There are 17 residues in the CDR3. Between the trimmed V and J ends, which lost 2 bases and 8 bases, there was a span of 24 bases. Germline CDR1 and CDR2: KGHSH and LQKENI. CDR3 in amino acids: CASSPSGGRTASVGYTF. The CDR3 coding sequence is TGTGCCAGCTCACCATCGGGGGGGCGCACTGCTTCCGTAGGCTACACCTTC.

This clone is medium-sized by share. This sequence joins TRBV7-6 and TRBJ1-5; weak D call: TRBD1 (6 bases). V was clipped by 1 base and J by 2 bases, with 9 bases between them. Germline V gene lookup returns CDR1 SGHVS and CDR2 FNYEAQ. The CDR3 runs to 15 residues. The CDR3 DNA reads as TGTGCCAGCAGCTTAGGGTCAGGGGGCAATCAGCCCCAGCATTTT. This sequence encodes CASSLGSGGNQPQHF.

The rearrangement joins TRBV20-1 to TRBJ2-1, with TRBD1 matching over 7 bases. Germline values: CDR1 DFQATT, CDR2 SNEGSKA (reference sequence). V gave up 6 bases and J gave up 7 bases; unmatched junction bases: 3. The CDR3 is 11 residues long. CDR3 amino acids: CSAGGLNEQFF. In nucleotides, the CDR3 is TGCAGTGCAGGGGGCCTTAATGAGCAGTTCTTC.

V gene TRBV6-5 combines with J gene TRBJ2-7, with D unresolved. This CDR3 spans 13 amino acids. Germline CDR1 reads MNHEY; CDR2 reads SVGAGI. V was pared by 2 bases and J by 6 bases, with 11 bases between. The CDR3 region has the DNA TGTGCCAGCAGTTACGAGTTCTGGTCCGAGCAGTACTTC. It specifies CASSYEFWSEQYF.

V and J are TRBV6-1 and TRBJ1-5, with 7 bases fitting TRBD1. The CDR3 extends over 12 amino acids. Germline loops: CDR1 MNHNS, CDR2 SASEGT. V gave up 9 bases and J gave up 4 bases; unmatched junction bases: 3. CDR3 amino acids: CASSTGNQPQHF. In DNA, the CDR3 is TGTGCCAGTTCGACAGGGAATCAGCCCCAGCATTTT.

This chain connects TRBV6-1 to TRBJ2-1; tentative D call: TRBD1 (5 bases). Trimming pared 4 bases from V and 5 bases from J, leaving 12 bases between. This CDR3 spans 14 amino acids. CDR1 is MNHNS, CDR2 SASEGT, per germline. The CDR3 here is CASSVVVGHNEQFF. The CDR3 DNA is TGTGCCAGCAGTGTGGTAGTGGGGCACAATGAGCAGTTCTTC.

This chain links TRBV9 with TRBJ1-5, with a tentative D call TRBD1 (5 bases). This CDR3 has 18 amino acids. CDR1 and CDR2 (germline): SGDLS, YYNGEE. Trimming shortened V by 2 bases and J by 6 bases, and 24 bases separated the two germline ends. For the CDR3, the DNA is TGTGCCAGCAGCGTGAAATTTGTCGGGGGGGGGTCGGGTCAGCCCCAGCATTTT. Residues: CASSVKFVGGGSGQPQHF.

This sequence joins TRBV28 and TRBJ1-5; 7 bases match TRBD1. The CDR3 is made up of 15 amino acids. The V segment lost 4 bases and the J segment 0 bases; nucleotides outside the gene matches: 3. From germline, CDR1 is MDHEN and CDR2 SYDVKM. The CDR3 reads CASSSTGISNQPQHF. CDR3 in DNA: TGTGCCAGCAGTTCGACAGGGATTAGCAATCAGCCCCAGCATTTT.

Note on this clone: At the DNA level, this CDR3 is encoded by other sequences in the same sample as well. CDR3 sequence: CASSLGTGFQPQHF. Written as DNA, the CDR3 is TGCGCCAGCAGCCTAGGGACAGGTTTTCAGCCCCAGCATTTT. This chain uses TRBV5-1 with TRBJ1-5, with 8 bases matching TRBD1. This CDR3 has 14 amino acids. From germline, CDR1 is SGHRS and CDR2 YFSETQ. V was pared by 4 bases and J by 6 bases, with 6 bases of the junction left unmatched.

The chain links TRBV27 to TRBJ2-1; the match to TRBD1 covers 9 bases. Losses at the gene ends were 7 bases for V and 9 bases for J; bases not matched to a gene: 1. Germline V lookup: CDR1 MNHEY, CDR2 SMNVEV (reference sequence). The length of the CDR3 is 11 residues. The CDR3 DNA is TGTGCCAGCAAGGGACAGGGTGAGCAGTTCTTC. It translates to CASKGQGEQFF.

The chain couples TRBV7-6 to TRBJ1-4; a possible D gene is TRBD1 (5 bases). The CDR3 is made up of 12 amino acids. Looked up from germline, CDR1 is SGHVS and CDR2 is FNYEAQ. Trimming took off 4 bases at V and 14 bases at J, with 14 bases between the two ends. Here the CDR3 DNA reads TGTGCCAGCAGCTCTCTCCAGGGATGGCTGTTTTTT. Protein: CASSSLQGWLFF.

The chain combines TRBV5-8 with TRBJ1-1; 8 bases are a match to TRBD1. V gave up 4 bases and J gave up 4 bases; unmatched junction bases: 9. Germline V lookup: CDR1 SGHTS, CDR2 YDEGEE. This CDR3 spans 15 amino acids. The CDR3: CASSPQGQVRTEAFF. The CDR3 DNA follows: TGTGCCAGCAGCCCACAGGGACAGGTTCGCACTGAAGCTTTCTTT.

The V gene is TRBV7-2, the J gene TRBJ2-7; 14 bases line up with TRBD2. The germline V gene has CDR1 SGHTA and CDR2 FQGNSA. This CDR3 spans 17 amino acids. Trimming removed 4 bases from V and 3 bases from J; junction bases left unmatched: 8. In DNA form, the CDR3 reads TGTGCCAGCAGCTGGACCGGACTAGCGGGGGGTAACTACGAGCAGTACTTC. Translating gives CASSWTGLAGGNYEQYF.

About this clone itself: At the DNA level, this CDR3 is encoded by other sequences in the same sample as well. The V and J genes are TRBV2 and TRBJ1-2; no clear D gene. CDR3 length: 11 residues. V shed 6 bases and J shed 3 bases, with 5 bases lying between them. Germline loops: CDR1 SNHLY, CDR2 FYNNEI. The CDR3 reads CASSLYYGYTF. CDR3 sequence (DNA): TGTGCCAGCAGCCTCTACTATGGCTACACCTTC.

The chain uses TRBV2 and TRBJ1-3; 8 bases are a match to TRBD1. Germline values: CDR1 SNHLY, CDR2 FYNNEI. Germline trimming cut 6 bases from V and 0 bases from J; bases unmatched to any gene: 13. The CDR3 extends over 18 amino acids. Here the CDR3 DNA reads TGTGCCAGCAGAGCCGGGGGACAGGAGCTCTTCTCTGGAAACACCATATATTTT. Translated: CASRAGGQELFSGNTIYF.

The rearrangement uses TRBV5-6 and TRBJ2-5; tentatively, D is TRBD1 (5 bases). This CDR3 contains 14 residues. Germline-derived CDR1 and CDR2 are SGHDT and YYEEEE. V dropped 0 bases and J dropped 1 base, with 7 bases sitting between them. CDR3 sequence (DNA): TGTGCCAGCAGCTTGGCAGGGTTCCAAGAGACCCAGTACTTC. This encodes CASSLAGFQETQYF.

The V gene is TRBV11-2, the J gene TRBJ2-7; D is unresolved. Germline V lookup: CDR1 SGHAT, CDR2 FQNNGV. This CDR3 is 16 amino acids long. The germline V and J ends were trimmed by 0 bases and 5 bases, with 17 bases remaining between them. The CDR3 region has the DNA TGTGCCAGCAGCTTAGATTTTTACAGTTCTTCCAACGAGCAGTACTTC. Protein: CASSLDFYSSSNEQYF.

The genes are TRBV18 and TRBJ1-2, with a weak D call TRBD1 (6 bases). The CDR3 totals 15 residues. V was trimmed by 10 bases and J by 3 bases, leaving 21 bases between them. Per germline, CDR1 KGHSH and CDR2 LQKENI. In DNA, the CDR3 is TGTGCCACCACAGGACAGCAGGCCTCTGACTATGGCTACACCTTC. Translation: CATTGQQASDYGYTF.

V gene TRBV2 combines with J gene TRBJ2-3, with a weak D call TRBD2 (6 bases). Trimming left V 3 bases short and J 3 bases short, with 13 bases between. CDR1 is SNHLY, CDR2 FYNNEI, per germline. This CDR3 contains 15 residues. The CDR3 sequence: CASSERSGRTDTQYF. The CDR3 DNA reads as TGTGCCAGCAGTGAGAGGTCTGGGAGGACAGATACGCAGTATTTT.

The genes are TRBV10-3 and TRBJ1-2; D is ambiguous. The CDR3 is 14 residues long. Germline assignment: CDR1 ENHRY and CDR2 SYGVKD. The V end was cut by 11 bases, the J end by 6 bases, with 22 bases between. The CDR3 is CASHARLSPDGYTF. CDR3 DNA: TGTGCCTCCCACGCCCGCCTATCACCCGATGGCTACACCTTC.

This clone was seen just once. The chain has TRBV27 and TRBJ2-7, with 11 bases aligning to TRBD1. The germline V gene encodes CDR1 MNHEY and CDR2 SMNVEV (reference sequence). CDR3 length equals 17 residues. With 6 bases clipped from V and 0 bases from J, the junction kept 10 bases outside the gene matches. CDR3 in amino acids: CASRRTGGSPSSYEQYF. The CDR3 nucleotides read TGTGCCAGCAGAAGGACAGGGGGCTCCCCGAGCTCCTACGAGCAGTACTTC.

This chain joins TRBV5-1 and TRBJ1-5; the D gene is possibly TRBD1 (5 bases). The CDR3 covers 15 residues. In germline, CDR1 is SGHRS, CDR2 YFSETQ. Trimming removed 0 bases from V and 5 bases from J, with 12 bases in between. CDR3 sequence reads: CASSLAGDPYQPQHF. As DNA, the CDR3 is TGCGCCAGCAGCTTGGCGGGGGACCCTTATCAGCCCCAGCATTTT.

This clone has more than one count but fewer than ten. The rearrangement links TRBV7-9 to TRBJ1-2; the match to TRBD1 covers 7 bases. Germline V CDR1 and CDR2: SEHNR, FQNEAQ (reference sequence). V gave up 6 bases and J gave up 4 bases; unmatched junction bases: 8. This CDR3 has 14 amino acids. The CDR3 DNA reads as TGTGCCAGCAGACCGGGACAGAAACTCTATGGCTACACCTTC. It codes for CASRPGQKLYGYTF.

The table lists this clone with a count of one. The chain recombines TRBV28 with TRBJ2-2; 7 bases match TRBD1. V was clipped by 6 bases and J by 0 bases; unmatched bases: 7. This CDR3 is 16 amino acids long. Germline V lookup: CDR1 MDHEN, CDR2 SYDVKM. CDR3 DNA: TGTGCCAGCAGCGGGAAGACAGGGTCGAACACCGGGGAGCTGTTTTTT. Encoded protein: CASSGKTGSNTGELFF.

The gene calls are TRBV6-5 and TRBJ2-3; no clear D gene. From germline, CDR1 is MNHEY and CDR2 SVGAGI. The germline V and J ends were trimmed by 6 bases and 5 bases, with 6 bases remaining between them. This CDR3 contains 11 residues. The CDR3 spells CASSGGDTQYF. CDR3 DNA sequence: TGTGCCAGCAGCGGCGGAGATACGCAGTATTTT.